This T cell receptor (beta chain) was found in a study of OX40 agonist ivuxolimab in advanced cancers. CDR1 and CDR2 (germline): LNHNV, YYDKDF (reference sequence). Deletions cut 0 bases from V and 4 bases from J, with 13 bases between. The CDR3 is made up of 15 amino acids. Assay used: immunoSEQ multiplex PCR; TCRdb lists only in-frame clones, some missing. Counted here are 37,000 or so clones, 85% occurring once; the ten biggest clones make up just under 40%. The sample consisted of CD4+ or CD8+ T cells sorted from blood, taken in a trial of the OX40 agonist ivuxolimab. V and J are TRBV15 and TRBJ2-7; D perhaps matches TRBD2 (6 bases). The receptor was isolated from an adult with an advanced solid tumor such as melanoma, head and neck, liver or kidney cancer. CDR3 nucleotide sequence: TGTGCCACCAGCAGAGATTCGACGGGAGCTTACGAGCAGTACTTC. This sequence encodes CATSRDSTGAYEQYF.